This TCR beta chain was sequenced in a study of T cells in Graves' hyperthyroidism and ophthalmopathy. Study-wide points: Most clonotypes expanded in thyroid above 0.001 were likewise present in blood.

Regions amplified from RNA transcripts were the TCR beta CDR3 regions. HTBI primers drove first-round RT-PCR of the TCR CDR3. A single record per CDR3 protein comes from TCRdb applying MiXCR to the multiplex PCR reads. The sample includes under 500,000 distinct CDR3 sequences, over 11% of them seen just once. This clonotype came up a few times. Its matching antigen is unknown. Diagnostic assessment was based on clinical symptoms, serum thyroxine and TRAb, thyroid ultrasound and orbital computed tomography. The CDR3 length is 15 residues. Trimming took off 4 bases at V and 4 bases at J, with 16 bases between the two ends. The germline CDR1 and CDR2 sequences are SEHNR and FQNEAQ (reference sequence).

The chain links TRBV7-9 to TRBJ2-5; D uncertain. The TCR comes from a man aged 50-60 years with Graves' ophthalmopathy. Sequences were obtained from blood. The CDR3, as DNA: TGTGCCAGCAGCTCTTGGGGTGGTAGGGTAGAGACCCAGTACTTC. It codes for CASSSWGGRVETQYF.